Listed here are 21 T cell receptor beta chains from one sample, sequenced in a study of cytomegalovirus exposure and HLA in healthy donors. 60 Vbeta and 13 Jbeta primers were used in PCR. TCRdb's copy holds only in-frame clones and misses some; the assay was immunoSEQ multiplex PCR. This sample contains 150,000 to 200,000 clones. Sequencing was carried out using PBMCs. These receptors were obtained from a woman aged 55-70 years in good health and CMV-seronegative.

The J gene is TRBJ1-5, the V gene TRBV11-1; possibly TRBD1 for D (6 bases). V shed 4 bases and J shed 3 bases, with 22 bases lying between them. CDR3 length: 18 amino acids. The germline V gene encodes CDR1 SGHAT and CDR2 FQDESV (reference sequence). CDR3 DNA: TGTGCCAGCAGCTGGGGGCCGGGACATACGCATTCCAATCAGCCCCAGCATTTT. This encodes CASSWGPGHTHSNQPQHF. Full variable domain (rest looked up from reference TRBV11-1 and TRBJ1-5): EAEVAQSPRYKITEKSQAVAFWCDPISGHATLYWYRQILGQGPELLVQFQDESVVDDSQLPKDRFSAERLKGVDSTLKIQPAELGDSAMYLCASSWGPGHTHSNQPQHFGDGTRLSIL.

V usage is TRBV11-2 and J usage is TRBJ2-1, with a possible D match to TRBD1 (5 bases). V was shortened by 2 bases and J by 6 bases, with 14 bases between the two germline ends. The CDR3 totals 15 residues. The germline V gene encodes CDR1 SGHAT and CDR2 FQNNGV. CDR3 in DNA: TGTGCCAGCAGCTTACGGTGGGAAGGGGCCAATGAGCAGTTCTTC. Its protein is CASSLRWEGANEQFF.

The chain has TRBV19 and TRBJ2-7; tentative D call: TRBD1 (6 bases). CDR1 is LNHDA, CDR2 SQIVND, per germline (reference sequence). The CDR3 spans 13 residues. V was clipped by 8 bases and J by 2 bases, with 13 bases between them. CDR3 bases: TGTGCCAGTGGGACGAGGACAGCCTACGAGCAGTACTTC. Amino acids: CASGTRTAYEQYF.

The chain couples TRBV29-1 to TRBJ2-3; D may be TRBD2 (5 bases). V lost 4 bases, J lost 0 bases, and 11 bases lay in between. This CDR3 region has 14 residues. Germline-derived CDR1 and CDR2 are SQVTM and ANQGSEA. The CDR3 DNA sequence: TGCAGCGTTGCCGGGGTTGGTAGCACAGATACGCAGTATTTT. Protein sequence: CSVAGVGSTDTQYF.

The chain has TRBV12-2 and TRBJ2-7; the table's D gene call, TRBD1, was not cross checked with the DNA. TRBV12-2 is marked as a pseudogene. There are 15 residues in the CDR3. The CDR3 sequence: CASRFRGRPSCEQYF. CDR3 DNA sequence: TGTGCAAGTCGCTTCAGGGGCAGGCCGAGCTGCGAGCAGTACTTC.

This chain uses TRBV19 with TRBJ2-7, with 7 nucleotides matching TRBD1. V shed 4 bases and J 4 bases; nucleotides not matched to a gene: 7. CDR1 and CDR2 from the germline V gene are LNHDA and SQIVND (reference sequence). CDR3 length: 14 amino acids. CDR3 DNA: TGTGCCAGTAGTAGCCACCGGGACAGTTACGAGCAGTACTTC. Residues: CASSSHRDSYEQYF. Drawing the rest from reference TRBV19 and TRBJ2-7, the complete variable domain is DGGITQSPKYLFRKEGQNVTLSCEQNLNHDAMYWYRQDPGQGLRLIYYSQIVNDFQKGDIAEGYSVSREKKESFPLTVTSAQKNPTAFYLCASSSHRDSYEQYFGPGTRLTVT.

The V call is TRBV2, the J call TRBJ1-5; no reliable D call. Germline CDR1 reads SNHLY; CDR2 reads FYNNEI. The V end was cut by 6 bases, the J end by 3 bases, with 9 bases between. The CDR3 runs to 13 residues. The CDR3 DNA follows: TGTGCCAGCAGGAGTAACTTCAATCAGCCCCAGCATTTT. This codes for CASRSNFNQPQHF.

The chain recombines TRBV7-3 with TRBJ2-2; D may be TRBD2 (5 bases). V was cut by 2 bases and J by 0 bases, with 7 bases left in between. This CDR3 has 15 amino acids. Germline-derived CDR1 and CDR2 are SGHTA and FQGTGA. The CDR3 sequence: CASSLGRANTGELFF. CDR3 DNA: TGTGCCAGCAGCTTAGGGCGGGCGAACACCGGGGAGCTGTTTTTT.

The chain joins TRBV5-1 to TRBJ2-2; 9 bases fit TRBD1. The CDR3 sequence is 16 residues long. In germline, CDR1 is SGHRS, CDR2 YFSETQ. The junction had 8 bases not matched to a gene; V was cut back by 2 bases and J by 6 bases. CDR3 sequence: CASSFLGQGGAGELFF. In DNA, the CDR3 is TGCGCCAGCAGCTTCCTGGGACAGGGCGGTGCCGGGGAGCTGTTTTTT.

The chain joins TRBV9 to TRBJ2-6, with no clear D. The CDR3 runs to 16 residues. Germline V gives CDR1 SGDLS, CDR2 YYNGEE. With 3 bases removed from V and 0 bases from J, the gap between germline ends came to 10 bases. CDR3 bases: TGTGCCAGCAGCGCCCCAGGCCTCTCTGGGGCCAACGTCCTGACTTTC. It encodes CASSAPGLSGANVLTF.

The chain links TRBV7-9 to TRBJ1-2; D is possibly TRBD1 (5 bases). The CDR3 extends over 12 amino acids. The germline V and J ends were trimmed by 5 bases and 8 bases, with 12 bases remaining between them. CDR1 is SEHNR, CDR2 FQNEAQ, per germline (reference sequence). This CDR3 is CASSTSGRGYTF. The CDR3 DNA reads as TGTGCCAGCAGCACTTCAGGGAGGGGCTACACCTTC.

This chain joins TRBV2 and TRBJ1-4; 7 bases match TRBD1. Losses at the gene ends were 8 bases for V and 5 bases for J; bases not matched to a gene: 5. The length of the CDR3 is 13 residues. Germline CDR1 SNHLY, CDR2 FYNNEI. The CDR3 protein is CASHDRVNEKLFF. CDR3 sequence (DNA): TGTGCCAGCCACGACAGGGTAAATGAAAAACTGTTTTTT.

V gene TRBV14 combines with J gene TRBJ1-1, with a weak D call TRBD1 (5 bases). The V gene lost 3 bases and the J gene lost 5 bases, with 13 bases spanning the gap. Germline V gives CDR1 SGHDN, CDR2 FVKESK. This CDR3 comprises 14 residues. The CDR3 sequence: CASSHTPQGTEAFF. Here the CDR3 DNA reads TGTGCCAGCAGCCACACCCCTCAGGGAACTGAAGCTTTCTTT.

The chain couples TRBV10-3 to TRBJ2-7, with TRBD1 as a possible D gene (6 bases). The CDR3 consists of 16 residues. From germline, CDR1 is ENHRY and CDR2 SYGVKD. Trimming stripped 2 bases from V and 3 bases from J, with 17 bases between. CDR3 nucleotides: TGTGCCATCAGTGAGAATGGTAGGGGGAGTAGCTACGAGCAGTACTTC. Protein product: CAISENGRGSSYEQYF.

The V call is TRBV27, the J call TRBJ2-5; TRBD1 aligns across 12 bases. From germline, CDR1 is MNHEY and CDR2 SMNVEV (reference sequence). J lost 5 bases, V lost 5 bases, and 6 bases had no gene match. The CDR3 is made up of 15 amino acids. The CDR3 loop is CASSTRDRGQETQYF. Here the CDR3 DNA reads TGTGCCAGCAGTACCCGGGACAGGGGGCAGGAGACCCAGTACTTC.

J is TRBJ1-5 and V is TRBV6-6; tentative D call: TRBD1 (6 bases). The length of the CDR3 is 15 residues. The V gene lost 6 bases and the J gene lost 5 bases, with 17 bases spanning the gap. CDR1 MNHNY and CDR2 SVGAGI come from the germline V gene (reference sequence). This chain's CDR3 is CASRMIQGRDQPQHF. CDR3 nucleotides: TGTGCCAGCAGGATGATACAGGGCCGGGATCAGCCCCAGCATTTT.

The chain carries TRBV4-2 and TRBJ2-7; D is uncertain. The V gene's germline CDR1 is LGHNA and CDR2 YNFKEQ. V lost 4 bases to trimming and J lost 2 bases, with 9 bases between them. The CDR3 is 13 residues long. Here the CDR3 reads CASSPQAAYEQYF. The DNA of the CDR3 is TGTGCCAGCAGCCCCCAGGCCGCCTACGAGCAGTACTTC.

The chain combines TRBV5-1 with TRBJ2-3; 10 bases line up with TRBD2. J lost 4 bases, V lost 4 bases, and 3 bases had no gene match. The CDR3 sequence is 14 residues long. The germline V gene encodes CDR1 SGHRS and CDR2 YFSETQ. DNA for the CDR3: TGCGCCAGCAGCAATAGCGGGGGGCCAGATACGCAGTATTTT. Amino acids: CASSNSGGPDTQYF.

DNA of the CDR3: TGCGCCAGCAGCCAAGCCCGGCCGGGTACCACAGATACGCAGTATTTT. Its protein product is CASSQARPGTTDTQYF. V gene TRBV4-3 combines with J gene TRBJ2-3; D is ambiguous. The CDR3 has 16 residues. The V end was cut by 1 base, the J end by 2 bases, with 13 bases between. Germline assignment: CDR1 LGHNA and CDR2 YSLEER.

CDR3 in DNA: TGCGCCAGCAGCAAACCGGGACAGGGGGCCGCAGATACGCAGTATTTT. Its translation is CASSKPGQGAADTQYF. The V call is TRBV4-1, the J call TRBJ2-3, with 12 bases aligning to TRBD1. CDR3 length equals 16 residues. With V trimmed by 5 bases and J by 4 bases, 7 bases remained unmatched. Germline values: CDR1 MGHRA, CDR2 YSYEKL.

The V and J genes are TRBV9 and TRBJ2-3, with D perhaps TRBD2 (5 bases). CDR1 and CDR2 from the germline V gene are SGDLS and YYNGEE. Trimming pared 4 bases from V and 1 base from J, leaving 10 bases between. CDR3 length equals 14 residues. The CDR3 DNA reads TGTGCCAGCAGCTCCGTGGAGGGCACAGATACGCAGTATTTT. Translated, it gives CASSSVEGTDTQYF.